This T cell receptor (beta chain) was recorded in a study of vaccination and CD4 T cells after COVID-19. Turning to this clonotype: The antigen remains undetermined.

The germline V gene has CDR1 SGHRS and CDR2 YFSETQ. The V and J ends lost 4 bases and 5 bases respectively, with 9 bases between them. The CDR3 length is 12 residues. Treatment in this sample: approximately 10-day PBMC culture with coronavirus spike peptide pools or control peptides (ViraFEST assay). An Oncomine TCR Beta short-read assay was used to sequence the DNA from cultured CD4+ T cells. The template was genomic DNA from cultured CD4+ T cells. TCRdb fed the PCR reads into MiXCR, producing one record per CDR3 protein. The top ten clones hold about 13% of a sample with fewer than 20,000 distinct CDR3 sequences, about 53% of them seen once.

This chain joins TRBV5-1 and TRBJ2-5; D perhaps matches TRBD1 (6 bases). Specimen: CD4+ T cells from blood, cultured in vitro. The TCR comes from a human donor who had recovered from COVID-19. The CDR3 is CASSPQGETQYF. CDR3 DNA sequence: TGCGCCAGCAGCCCTCAGGGGGAGACCCAGTACTTC.